The 14 T cell receptor beta chains below all came from one sample that was sequenced in a study of blood T cells in healthy people across ages. Sample-barcoded 5' priming and a J-beta primer mix drove a second PCR of about 6 to 12 cycles. TCRdb re-derived calls from the 5' RACE reads in MiXCR, one entry per CDR3 protein. Here the sample spans fewer than 1,200,000 distinct CDR3 sequences, about 23% being singletons. These data also featured in a second study, about T cells of mothers and their children.

Sequencing was done on a sample of blood. These receptors originate from a girl between 2 and 10 years old in good health.

This clonotype has a handful of counts. The rearrangement uses TRBV15 and TRBJ1-4, with D possibly being TRBD1 (5 bases). The V end lost 1 base, the J end lost 4 bases, and 10 bases lay between the germline ends. Germline V gene data show CDR1 as LNHNV and CDR2 as YYDKDF (reference sequence). This CDR3 contains 15 residues. This CDR3 is CATSRGGQINEKLFF. Here the CDR3 DNA reads TGTGCCACCAGCAGAGGAGGACAAATTAATGAAAAACTGTTTTTT.

The rearrangement links TRBV4-2 to TRBJ1-1; TRBD1 matches 10 bases. Germline-derived CDR1 and CDR2 are LGHNA and YNFKEQ. Germline trimming cut 2 bases from V and 7 bases from J; bases unmatched to any gene: 4. There are 14 residues in the CDR3. The CDR3: CASSQTRTGGEAFF. CDR3 coding DNA: TGTGCCAGCAGCCAAACCCGGACAGGGGGTGAAGCTTTCTTT.

V usage is TRBV6-2 or TRBV6-3 and J usage is TRBJ2-6; TRBD2 is a possible D gene (5 bases). The CDR3 is made up of 18 amino acids. Germline V CDR1 and CDR2: MNHEY, SVGEGT. With 0 bases removed from V and 0 bases from J, the gap between germline ends came to 12 bases. CDR3 DNA: TGTGCCAGCAGTTACTCTCGGACGGGAATCTCTGGGGCCAACGTCCTGACTTTC. It specifies CASSYSRTGISGANVLTF.

The count of this clonotype is one. The chain uses TRBV29-1 and TRBJ2-7; D may be TRBD1 (6 bases). This CDR3 comprises 12 residues. V lost 7 bases and J lost 3, with 13 bases in between. Germline values: CDR1 SQVTM, CDR2 ANQGSEA. CDR3 DNA: TGCAGCGCGGGACACCCAAGCTACGAGCAGTACTTC. Translated, it gives CSAGHPSYEQYF.

This clonotype has a handful of counts. This chain uses TRBV9 with TRBJ2-6; possible D gene TRBD2, 6 bases. Germline V gives CDR1 SGDLS, CDR2 YYNGEE. Trimming took off 3 bases at V and 0 bases at J, with 19 bases between the two ends. The CDR3 sequence is 19 residues long. CDR3 coding DNA: TGTGCCAGCAGCGCGATAGCGCGGGGAGTCGGCTCTGGGGCCAACGTCCTGACTTTC. Protein sequence: CASSAIARGVGSGANVLTF.

There are a few counts of this clonotype. Mismatch with germline at one junction end may stem from a read error. The V and J genes are TRBV7-9 and TRBJ2-4, with D perhaps assigned TRBD1 or TRBD2 (5 bases each). There are 13 residues in the CDR3. Germline lookup yields CDR1 SEHNR and CDR2 FQNEAQ (reference sequence). CDR3 loop: CANSSGPSNIQYF. Here the CDR3 DNA reads TGTGCCAACAGCTCGGGACCATCAAACATTCAGTACTTC.

V gene TRBV7-2 combines with J gene TRBJ2-5, with 11 positions matching TRBD1. The CDR3 has 16 amino acids. Looked up from germline, CDR1 is SGHTA and CDR2 is FQGNSA. The ends lost 3 bases at V and 5 bases at J; junction bases unmatched: 8. The DNA of the CDR3 is TGTGCCAGCAGCTTTGGGGACAGGGGGTCGTGGGAGACCCAGTACTTC. It codes for CASSFGDRGSWETQYF.

The gene calls are TRBV28 and TRBJ1-4; D unclear. Germline CDR1 and CDR2: MDHEN and SYDVKM. There are 17 residues in the CDR3. Trimming left V 5 bases short and J 0 bases short, with 16 bases between. DNA for the CDR3: TGTGCCAGCAGTCTCCAGCTGACGCTCCCAACTAATGAAAAACTGTTTTTT. Amino acid sequence: CASSLQLTLPTNEKLFF.

The V call is TRBV12-3 or TRBV12-4, the J call TRBJ2-3; D is unclear. CDR3 length: 14 residues. Trimming shortened V by 2 bases and J by 5 bases, and 11 bases separated the two germline ends. Here the CDR3 DNA reads TGTGCCAGCAGTTTATTGTGGGGTCGAGATACGCAGTATTTT. It encodes CASSLLWGRDTQYF.

Only a few counts were recorded for this clonotype. The chain is built from TRBV4-1 and TRBJ2-6; D remains unclear. V gave up 6 bases and J gave up 4 bases, with 16 bases separating them. Germline loops: CDR1 MGHRA, CDR2 YSYEKL. This CDR3 contains 16 residues. The DNA for the CDR3 is TGCGCCAGCAGTCCCGACGACGCCGTGGGGGCCAACGTCCTGACTTTC. It specifies CASSPDDAVGANVLTF.

The chain is built from TRBV24-1 and TRBJ2-7, with D possibly TRBD1 on 6 matching bases. V was clipped by 1 base and J by 9 bases, with 6 bases between them. This CDR3 comprises 11 residues. CDR1 KGHDR and CDR2 SFDVKD come from the germline V gene. Here the CDR3 reads CATSDLGGQYF. CDR3 nucleotide sequence: TGTGCCACCAGTGATTTAGGGGGGCAGTACTTC.

This clonotype was detected only a few times. The chain carries TRBV15 and TRBJ2-5; 9 bases are shared with TRBD2. The CDR3 spans 17 residues. Germline V gene sequence: CDR1 LNHNV, CDR2 YYDKDF (reference sequence). Germline trimming cut 8 bases from V and 0 bases from J; bases unmatched to any gene: 13. CDR3 sequence (DNA): TGTGCCACCGGGAGGGGGGCTAGCGGGGCGTACCAAGAGACCCAGTACTTC. This sequence encodes CATGRGASGAYQETQYF.

The chain links TRBV12-3 or TRBV12-4 to TRBJ1-6; 9 bases agree with TRBD1. There are 17 residues in the CDR3. V dropped 0 bases and J dropped 3; count of bases not matched to a gene: 3. DNA for the CDR3: TGTGCCAGCAGTTTAGCTGGACAGGGGCTCTATAATTCACCCCTCCACTTT. Its protein is CASSLAGQGLYNSPLHF.

A few counts support this clonotype. This sequence joins TRBV6-5 and TRBJ1-1, with TRBD1 matching over 9 bases. This CDR3 spans 13 amino acids. From germline, CDR1 is MNHEY and CDR2 SVGAGI. V lost 4 bases, J lost 7 bases, and 4 bases stayed unmatched. DNA of the CDR3: TGTGCCAGCAGTTTGGGACAGGGCTTTGAAGCTTTCTTT. Protein product: CASSLGQGFEAFF.